These 19 T cell receptor beta chains were sequenced from one sample in a study of vaccination and CD4 T cells after COVID-19 (dated by TCRdb to about 2022). Which antigens these TCRs recognize remains unknown. Interpreted using the paper, the treatment or condition label stands for: roughly nine-day PBMC culture with coronavirus spike peptide pools or control peptides (ViraFEST assay). The library relied on PCR. TCRdb records Illumina iSeq 100 as the sequencer. DNA from cultured CD4+ T cells was subjected to TCR sequencing with the Oncomine TCR Beta short-read assay at the Johns Hopkins FTIC core. TCRdb itself trimmed the public reads at Q25 with fastp, ran MiXCR and retained productive beta chains. Rows merge per CDR3 protein into single entries with the most common DNA and genes. This sample lists 5,800 or so distinct CDR3 sequences; under 70% were detected once. More than 40% of the sample lies in the top ten.

The sample comprised CD4+ T cells from blood, cultured in vitro. These TCRs come from a human donor who had recovered from COVID-19.

The sample holds a few counts of this clonotype. V gene TRBV6-5 combines with J gene TRBJ2-7, with D uncertain. This CDR3 spans 14 amino acids. V dropped 2 bases and J dropped 1 base, with 9 bases sitting between them. Germline V gene data show CDR1 as MNHEY and CDR2 as SVGAGI. CDR3 region: CASSYPGRSYEQYF. The CDR3 region has the DNA TGTGCCAGCAGTTACCCAGGCAGATCCTACGAGCAGTACTTC.

The V gene is TRBV7-8, the J gene TRBJ2-3; D gene ambiguous. V shed 2 bases and J shed 5 bases, with 14 bases lying between them. The germline V gene has CDR1 SGHVS and CDR2 FQNEAQ. This CDR3 spans 15 amino acids. The CDR3 loop is CASSLLPDPQDTQYF. The CDR3 coding sequence is TGTGCCAGCAGCTTACTTCCGGACCCACAAGATACGCAGTATTTT.

This chain links TRBV6-2 or TRBV6-3 with TRBJ2-7; 10 positions agree with TRBD2. CDR1 and CDR2 (germline): MNHEY, SVGEGT. Trimming took 9 bases from V and 0 from J; bases not matched to a gene: 8. The CDR3 covers 15 residues. Here the CDR3 DNA reads TGTGCCAGTACCAAGCGGGAGGGCCGCTCCTACGAGCAGTACTTC. Residues: CASTKREGRSYEQYF.

The rearrangement joins TRBV2 to TRBJ2-2; TRBD1 is a possible D gene (6 bases). Trimming cost V 4 bases and J 6 bases, with 9 bases left between them. Germline V gene sequence: CDR1 SNHLY, CDR2 FYNNEI. CDR3 length: 13 amino acids. The CDR3 DNA follows: TGTGCCAGCAGTGGGGACATTTCCGGGGAGCTGTTTTTT. Its translation is CASSGDISGELFF.

This rearrangement joins TRBV6-2 or TRBV6-3 to TRBJ1-5; TRBD1 might be the D (6 bases). This CDR3 contains 11 residues. Germline CDR1 is MNHEY and CDR2 is SVGEGT. The V and J ends lost 5 bases and 7 bases respectively, with 6 bases between them. The CDR3 is CASSQGQPQHF. In nucleotides, the CDR3 is TGTGCCAGCAGTCAGGGGCAGCCCCAGCATTTT.

The V call is TRBV10-3, the J call TRBJ1-2; 7 positions match TRBD1. V shed 3 bases and J 3 bases; nucleotides not matched to a gene: 4. The CDR3 sequence is 14 residues long. Germline CDR1 and CDR2: ENHRY and SYGVKD. DNA of the CDR3: TGTGCCATCAGTGATTACGACAGGGACTATGGCTACACCTTC. Residues: CAISDYDRDYGYTF.

The chain is built from TRBV20-1 and TRBJ1-2; 8 nucleotides line up with TRBD1. From germline, CDR1 is DFQATT and CDR2 SNEGSKA (reference sequence). Trimming cost V 6 bases and J 4 bases; bases outside gene matches: 13. CDR3 size: 15 residues. For the CDR3, the DNA is TGCAGTGCCCTCACACTGACAGGGGAAGGCTATGGCTACACCTTC. Encoded protein: CSALTLTGEGYGYTF.

The rearrangement links TRBV20-1 to TRBJ2-7, with D possibly being TRBD2 (5 bases). The CDR3 runs 14 residues. The germline V gene encodes CDR1 DFQATT and CDR2 SNEGSKA (reference sequence). V was clipped by 0 bases and J by 5 bases, with 14 bases between them. The CDR3 sequence is CSAREDSEEDEQYF. The CDR3 region has the DNA TGCAGTGCTAGAGAGGACTCGGAGGAGGACGAGCAGTACTTC.

V usage is TRBV6-5 and J usage is TRBJ2-1, with TRBD2 identical over 8 bases. Trimming removed 2 bases from V and 10 bases from J; junction bases left unmatched: 7. Per germline, CDR1 MNHEY and CDR2 SVGAGI. The CDR3 spans 14 residues. CDR3 region: CASSYGAGLAEQFF. The DNA for the CDR3 is TGTGCCAGCAGTTACGGTGCCGGACTAGCCGAGCAGTTCTTC.

V and J are TRBV6-1 and TRBJ2-7; either TRBD1 or TRBD2 may fit D (6 bases each). The CDR3 length is 18 residues. The germline V gene has CDR1 MNHNS and CDR2 SASEGT. V lost 6 bases and J lost 1, with 25 bases in between. CDR3 bases: TGTGCCAGCAGGAGGGGGGTAGGGTCCTCCTCCCCATCCTACGAGCAGTACTTC. It encodes CASRRGVGSSSPSYEQYF.

V is TRBV20-1 and J is TRBJ1-2, with D unclear. Trimming pared 5 bases from V and 0 bases from J, leaving 16 bases between. The CDR3 is 15 amino acids. The germline V gene has CDR1 DFQATT and CDR2 SNEGSKA (reference sequence). CDR3 nucleotide sequence: TGCAGTGCTCCCGAGGAGGGATGGGCTAACTATGGCTACACCTTC. This gives the protein CSAPEEGWANYGYTF.

This clonotype has a handful of counts. The CDR3 spells CSAARQGAYGYTF. DNA for the CDR3: TGCAGTGCTGCGAGACAGGGGGCGTATGGCTACACCTTC. The chain combines TRBV20-1 with TRBJ1-2, with 10 bases aligning to TRBD1. The length of the CDR3 is 13 residues. V shed 5 bases and J 5 bases; nucleotides not matched to a gene: 5. Germline-derived CDR1 and CDR2 are DFQATT and SNEGSKA (reference sequence).

This clonotype has a handful of counts. The gene calls are TRBV2 and TRBJ2-5; 11 nucleotides match TRBD2. The V gene's germline CDR1 is SNHLY and CDR2 FYNNEI. The junction had 13 bases not matched to a gene; V was cut back by 9 bases and J by 10 bases. This CDR3 is 14 amino acids long. CDR3 nucleotides: TGTGCCAGTCGTGAGGGGACTAGCGGTGGGAGCCAGTACTTC. Translation: CASREGTSGGSQYF.

V is TRBV4-2 and J is TRBJ2-3; perhaps TRBD2 as D (6 bases). Looked up from germline, CDR1 is LGHNA and CDR2 is YNFKEQ. Trimming removed 3 bases from V and 2 bases from J, with 9 bases in between. This CDR3 is 14 amino acids long. The CDR3 region is CASSQRGNTDTQYF. The CDR3 nucleotides read TGTGCCAGCAGCCAGCGGGGAAACACAGATACGCAGTATTTT.

This clonotype showed up just a few times. J is TRBJ2-7 and V is TRBV15, with no clear D. Germline CDR1 reads LNHNV; CDR2 reads YYDKDF (reference sequence). The CDR3 is made up of 15 amino acids. With 0 bases removed from V and 2 bases from J, the gap between germline ends came to 11 bases. This CDR3 is CATSRDLVDPYEQYF. DNA of the CDR3: TGTGCCACCAGCAGAGATCTGGTGGATCCCTACGAGCAGTACTTC.

This chain links TRBV7-2 with TRBJ2-6, with 9 nucleotides matching TRBD1. From germline, CDR1 is SGHTA and CDR2 FQGNSA. V lost 5 bases, J lost 2 bases, and 4 bases stayed unmatched. The CDR3 is 16 residues long. CDR3: CASSTGTGTGANVLTF. CDR3 nucleotide sequence: TGTGCCAGCAGCACAGGGACAGGGACTGGGGCCAACGTCCTGACTTTC.

The rearrangement links TRBV20-1 to TRBJ2-7, with a tentative D call TRBD1 (5 bases). The CDR3 length is 12 residues. V lost 3 bases and J lost 4, with 10 bases in between. In germline, CDR1 is DFQATT, CDR2 SNEGSKA (reference sequence). Here the CDR3 reads CSASGAGYEQYF. As DNA, the CDR3 is TGCAGTGCTAGTGGGGCAGGTTACGAGCAGTACTTC.

The chain couples TRBV20-1 to TRBJ2-5, with 7 bases lining up with TRBD1. This CDR3 is 13 amino acids long. V shed 5 bases, J shed 0 bases, and the junction held 3 bases outside the gene matches. In germline, CDR1 is DFQATT, CDR2 SNEGSKA (reference sequence). CDR3 nucleotide sequence: TGCAGTGCTGAACAGGGGTACCAAGAGACCCAGTACTTC. Residues: CSAEQGYQETQYF.

The table lists this clonotype with a few counts. This sequence joins TRBV2 and TRBJ1-6; D might be TRBD1 (5 bases). The CDR3 loop spans 14 amino acids. Germline V gene data show CDR1 as SNHLY and CDR2 as FYNNEI. V lost 6 bases and J lost 12, with 18 bases in between. The DNA of the CDR3 is TGTGCCAGCAGAGATACAGGAGGACTGCAACCCCTCCACTTT. Its translation is CASRDTGGLQPLHF.